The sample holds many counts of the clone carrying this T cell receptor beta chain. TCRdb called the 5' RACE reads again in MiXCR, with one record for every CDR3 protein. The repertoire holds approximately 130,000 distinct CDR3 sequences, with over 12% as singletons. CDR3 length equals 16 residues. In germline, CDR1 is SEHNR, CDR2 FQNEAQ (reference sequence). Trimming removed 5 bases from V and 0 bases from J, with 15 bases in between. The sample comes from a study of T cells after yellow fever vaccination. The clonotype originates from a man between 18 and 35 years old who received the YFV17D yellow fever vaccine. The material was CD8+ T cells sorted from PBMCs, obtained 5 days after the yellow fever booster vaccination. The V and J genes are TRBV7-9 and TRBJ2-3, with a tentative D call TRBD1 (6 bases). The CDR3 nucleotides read TGTGCCAGCAGCCTCCGGGACATAGCTAGCACAGATACGCAGTATTTT. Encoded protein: CASSLRDIASTDTQYF.